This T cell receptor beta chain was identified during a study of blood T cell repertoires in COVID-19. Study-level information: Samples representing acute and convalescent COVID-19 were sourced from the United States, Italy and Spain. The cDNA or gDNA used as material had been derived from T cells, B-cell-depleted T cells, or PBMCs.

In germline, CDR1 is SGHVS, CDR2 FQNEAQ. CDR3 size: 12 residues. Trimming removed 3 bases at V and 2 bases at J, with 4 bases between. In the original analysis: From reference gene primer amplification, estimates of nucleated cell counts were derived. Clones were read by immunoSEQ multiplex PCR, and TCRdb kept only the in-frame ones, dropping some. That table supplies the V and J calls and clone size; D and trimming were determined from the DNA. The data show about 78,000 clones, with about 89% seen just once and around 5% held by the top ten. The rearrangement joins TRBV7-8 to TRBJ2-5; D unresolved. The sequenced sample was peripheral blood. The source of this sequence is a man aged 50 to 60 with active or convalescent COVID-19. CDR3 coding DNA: TGTGCCAGCAGCTTTAGTCAAGAGACCCAGTACTTC. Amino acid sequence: CASSFSQETQYF.